Following are 3 T cell receptor beta chains from one sample sequenced in a study of cytomegalovirus exposure and HLA in healthy donors. Here immunoSEQ multiplex PCR was the method, and the copy in TCRdb shows in-frame clones only, minus some. The sample holds fewer than 75,000 clones, 85% to 95% seen once. Sequencing was done on a sample of PBMCs. These receptors were obtained from a man younger than 35 in good health and CMV-seronegative.

The V and J genes are TRBV18 and TRBJ1-2, with unresolved D. The ends were cut back, 2 bases at V and 4 bases at J, with 17 bases in the middle. This CDR3 comprises 16 residues. Germline CDR1 reads KGHSH; CDR2 reads LQKENI. CDR3 protein: CASSPWAATDIYGYTF. For the CDR3, the DNA is TGTGCCAGCTCACCATGGGCAGCCACCGATATCTATGGCTACACCTTC.

The chain uses TRBV27 and TRBJ1-2; TRBD1 is a possible D gene (5 bases). V lost 3 bases to trimming and J lost 4 bases, with 9 bases between them. Germline CDR1 MNHEY, CDR2 SMNVEV (reference sequence). This CDR3 has 13 residues. As DNA, the CDR3 is TGTGCCAGCAGTTTTAGAGACAGCTATGGCTACACCTTC. It translates to CASSFRDSYGYTF.

The J gene is TRBJ1-1, the V gene TRBV19, with D tentatively TRBD1 (5 bases). The V gene lost 8 bases and the J gene lost 5 bases, with 18 bases spanning the gap. Germline V gene sequence: CDR1 LNHDA, CDR2 SQIVND (reference sequence). This CDR3 is built from 14 residues. The CDR3 nucleotides are TGTGCCAGTCAAATAGGGGCCGGGGGAACTGAAGCTTTCTTT. Its protein product is CASQIGAGGTEAFF.